This T cell receptor beta chain was retrieved from a study of T cell responses to AZD1222 COVID-19 vaccine. Study conclusions and caveats: Two AZD1222 doses significantly raised spike-specific TCR breadth and depth over controls. Regions left unmutated in variants are reportedly the target of nearly half of spike-specific TCRs. Seropositive status at baseline applied to only five to seven AZD1222 recipients.

Of note for this clone: The target antigen is unknown.

V lost 5 bases to trimming and J lost 0 bases, with 7 bases between them. The CDR3 is 13 residues long. Per the germline V gene, CDR1 is LNHDA and CDR2 is SQIVND (reference sequence). Repertoires were generated with immunoSEQ multiplex PCR, while TCRdb's copy carries only in-frame clones and drops some. Among roughly 160,000 clones listed, about nine tenths were seen once. The rearrangement joins TRBV19 to TRBJ1-1; D uncertain. The sample was peripheral blood, taken on day 0 of AZD1222 vaccination. The TCR comes from an adult in good health. The chain's CDR3 is CASSPILNTEAFF. CDR3 nucleotides: TGTGCCAGTAGTCCTATTCTGAACACTGAAGCTTTCTTT.